This T cell receptor (beta chain) was observed in a study of response to subunit inactivated influenza vaccine. Whole-study results and caveats: The authors suggested that few new T cells are recruited per seasonal influenza vaccination.

This clonotype was detected many times. No antigen is known for it. Unmatched junction bases numbered 5, after V lost 3 bases and J lost 5 bases. The CDR3 runs 15 residues. TCRdb analysed the RT-PCR reads with MiXCR anew, one entry per CDR3 protein. Seen here are 150,000 to 200,000 distinct CDR3 sequences, around 9% observed once, and the top ten hold approximately 10%. This sequence joins TRBV12-3 or TRBV12-4 and TRBJ2-2, with 8 nucleotides matching TRBD2. Specimen: non-naive T cells sorted from PBMCs, collected on the day of vaccination. This TCR was recovered from a man over 45 who received an inactivated influenza vaccine. The CDR3 here is CASSFLAGGTGELFF. The DNA of the CDR3 is TGTGCCAGCAGTTTCCTCGCGGGGGGAACCGGGGAGCTGTTTTTT.